Following are 26 T cell receptor beta chains from one sample sequenced in a study of cytomegalovirus exposure and HLA in healthy donors. Primers included in the PCR were 60 Vbeta and 13 Jbeta primers. Method: immunoSEQ multiplex PCR; TCRdb's copy keeps in-frame clones and lacks some. The table includes 100,000 to 150,000 clones, around 84% detected once. Sequences were obtained from PBMCs. These receptors were taken from a woman in her forties in good health and CMV-seronegative.

This clone was recorded a few times. The chain employs TRBV6-1 and TRBJ1-2, with TRBD1 matching 7 bases. This CDR3 contains 15 residues. V was clipped by 8 bases and J by 3 bases; unmatched bases: 12. Germline CDR1 MNHNS, CDR2 SASEGT. The CDR3 bases are TGTGCCAGCCGGGACAGCCCTCCTTTAGACTATGGCTACACCTTC. Its protein is CASRDSPPLDYGYTF.

Notes on this clone: Here the CDR3 omits its conserved ending phenylalanine or tryptophan, so a read error is the likely source. This chain links TRBV10-3 with TRBJ1-2, with TRBD1 matching over 8 bases. The CDR3 length is 14 residues. V dropped 6 bases and J dropped 5; count of bases not matched to a gene: 8. Germline CDR1 reads ENHRY; CDR2 reads SYGVKD. The CDR3 loop reads CAIRTGTGGYGYTL. CDR3 in DNA: TGTGCCATCAGGACGGGGACAGGCGGATATGGCTACACCCTC.

This clone was counted a single time. This chain uses TRBV28 with TRBJ2-7; D perhaps matches TRBD2 (6 bases). V lost 4 bases, J lost 3 bases, and 13 bases lay in between. Germline V gene data show CDR1 as MDHEN and CDR2 as SYDVKM. The CDR3 is 14 amino acids. CDR3 in amino acids: CASSSGTFGYEQYF. Written as DNA, the CDR3 is TGTGCCAGCAGTTCGGGGACTTTTGGCTACGAGCAGTACTTC.

This clone has a handful of counts. The J gene is TRBJ1-1, the V gene TRBV5-1, with D possibly being TRBD1 (5 bases). The CDR3 runs 15 residues. Germline values: CDR1 SGHRS, CDR2 YFSETQ. V lost 2 bases and J lost 3, with 14 bases in between. The CDR3 DNA is TGCGCCAGCAGCTTCAATTCCGTCAGGGACACTGAAGCTTTCTTT. Translating it yields CASSFNSVRDTEAFF.

The chain joins TRBV5-4 to TRBJ2-2, with TRBD2 identical over 8 bases. Trimming removed 1 base from V and 4 bases from J; junction bases left unmatched: 3. CDR1 is SGHNT, CDR2 YYREEE, per germline (reference sequence). The CDR3 runs 15 residues. The CDR3 protein is CASSLPGRVTGELFF. CDR3 sequence (DNA): TGTGCCAGCAGCTTGCCCGGGAGGGTCACCGGGGAGCTGTTTTTT.

This sequence joins TRBV4-1 and TRBJ2-2; no definite D call. This CDR3 comprises 14 residues. Germline V CDR1 and CDR2: MGHRA, YSYEKL. The V gene lost 0 bases and the J gene lost 4 bases, with 6 bases spanning the gap. The CDR3 loop reads CASSQELSTGELFF. In DNA form, the CDR3 reads TGCGCCAGCAGCCAAGAGCTGAGCACCGGGGAGCTGTTTTTT.

Only a few counts were recorded for this clone. The chain employs TRBV4-3 and TRBJ1-1, with a possible D match to TRBD1 (5 bases). The length of the CDR3 is 14 residues. Germline lookup yields CDR1 LGHNA and CDR2 YSLEER. The V end lost 9 bases, the J end lost 0 bases, and 14 bases lay between the germline ends. The CDR3 protein is CASQGRTMNTEAFF. CDR3 nucleotides: TGCGCCAGTCAGGGACGGACTATGAACACTGAAGCTTTCTTT.

This chain connects TRBV27 to TRBJ1-4, with D unclear. The CDR3 has 14 amino acids. The ends were cut back, 2 bases at V and 5 bases at J, with 9 bases in the middle. The germline gives CDR1 MNHEY, CDR2 SMNVEV (reference sequence). The CDR3 spells CASSLMGGNEKLFF. The CDR3 DNA sequence: TGTGCCAGCAGTTTAATGGGAGGGAATGAAAAACTGTTTTTT. The whole variable domain, filled in from reference TRBV27 and TRBJ1-4, reads EAQVTQNPRYLITVTGKKLTVTCSQNMNHEYMSWYRQDPGLGLRQIYYSMNVEVTDKGDVPEGYKVSRKEKRNFPLILESPSPNQTSLYFCASSLMGGNEKLFFGSGTQLSVL.

The V gene is TRBV4-1, the J gene TRBJ2-1; D may be TRBD2 (6 bases). The CDR3 totals 14 residues. Trimming removed 5 bases at V and 6 bases at J, with 14 bases between. From germline, CDR1 is MGHRA and CDR2 YSYEKL. CDR3 sequence reads: CASSGGLRGNEQFF. The DNA for the CDR3 is TGCGCCAGCAGCGGGGGACTCCGTGGCAATGAGCAGTTCTTC.

The chain joins TRBV2 to TRBJ2-2, with 10 bases lining up with TRBD1. This CDR3 spans 16 amino acids. Germline V lookup: CDR1 SNHLY, CDR2 FYNNEI. Trimming removed 5 bases from V and 6 bases from J; junction bases left unmatched: 9. DNA for the CDR3: TGTGCCAGCAGTTGGGTTACCGGGACAGGGGCCGGGGAGCTGTTTTTT. This gives the protein CASSWVTGTGAGELFF.

V gene TRBV5-4 combines with J gene TRBJ2-1; 12 bases line up with TRBD2. CDR3 length equals 16 residues. Germline assignment: CDR1 SGHNT and CDR2 YYREEE (reference sequence). V was clipped by 2 bases and J by 4 bases; unmatched bases: 4. CDR3 region: CASSFFLAGGYNEQFF. Written as DNA, the CDR3 is TGTGCCAGCAGCTTTTTCCTAGCGGGAGGGTACAATGAGCAGTTCTTC.

This clone showed up just a few times. The chain couples TRBV6-6 to TRBJ2-5, with 7 positions matching TRBD2. The J call could be wrong; TRBJ2-7 is a better fit for the DNA end. In germline, CDR1 is MNHNY, CDR2 SVGAGI (reference sequence). There are 13 residues in the CDR3. The CDR3 sequence: CASSYSGGNEQYF. The CDR3 coding sequence is TGTGCCAGCAGTTACTCGGGAGGGAACGAGCAGTACTTC.

The rearrangement joins TRBV18 to TRBJ1-1, with D unresolved. Germline V CDR1 and CDR2: KGHSH, LQKENI. CDR3 length: 15 amino acids. Trimming removed 6 bases at V and 1 base at J, with 15 bases between. The CDR3 DNA reads as TGTGCCAGCTCCCCAGAGGAGGCGTGGAACACTGAAGCTTTCTTT. This gives the protein CASSPEEAWNTEAFF.

The rearrangement uses TRBV27 and TRBJ2-1, with D possibly TRBD1 on 6 matching bases. CDR1 MNHEY and CDR2 SMNVEV come from the germline V gene (reference sequence). The V gene lost 1 base and the J gene lost 7 bases, with 11 bases spanning the gap. This CDR3 has 14 amino acids. The CDR3 DNA reads TGTGCCAGCAGTTTATTGTCACAGGGTAATGAGCAGTTCTTC. It translates to CASSLLSQGNEQFF.

This clone was detected a few times. The CDR3 loop is CSVEDLGEGYGYTF. The CDR3 DNA is TGCAGCGTTGAAGATCTGGGGGAGGGCTATGGCTACACCTTC. The rearrangement joins TRBV29-1 to TRBJ1-2, with D possibly being TRBD1 (5 bases). The V end was cut by 0 bases, the J end by 4 bases, with 12 bases between. This CDR3 is built from 14 residues. Germline CDR1 reads SQVTM; CDR2 reads ANQGSEA.

V and J are TRBV5-1 and TRBJ2-7, with D maybe TRBD1 (6 bases). The CDR3 is 17 amino acids. The V end lost 0 bases, the J end lost 0 bases, and 16 bases lay between the germline ends. Germline CDR1 is SGHRS and CDR2 is YFSETQ. The CDR3 DNA reads TGCGCCAGCAGCTTGGGAACAGGGAGCCGAAGCTCCTACGAGCAGTACTTC. Translation gives CASSLGTGSRSSYEQYF.

V is TRBV5-1 and J is TRBJ2-5; TRBD2 agrees at 13 bases. Germline CDR1 reads SGHRS; CDR2 reads YFSETQ. J lost 4 bases, V lost 2 bases, and 5 bases had no gene match. The CDR3 length is 16 residues. The CDR3 spells CASSLGLAGVRETQYF. As DNA, the CDR3 is TGCGCCAGCAGCTTAGGACTAGCGGGAGTTCGAGAGACCCAGTACTTC.

This clone was found once. This rearrangement joins TRBV7-3 to TRBJ2-6; D gene ambiguous. Germline V gives CDR1 SGHTA, CDR2 FQGTGA. The V and J ends lost 3 bases and 2 bases respectively, with 8 bases between them. The CDR3 covers 15 residues. The CDR3 DNA is TGTGCCAGCAGCTTGGTGGGCACTGGGGCCAACGTCCTGACTTTC. Protein product: CASSLVGTGANVLTF.

The J gene is TRBJ2-3, the V gene TRBV18; D may be TRBD1 (5 bases). Germline V gene data show CDR1 as KGHSH and CDR2 as LQKENI. The CDR3 runs 16 residues. V lost 1 base, J lost 0 bases, and 11 bases lay in between. For the CDR3, the DNA is TGTGCCAGCTCACCACGGGGCGGAACTAGCACAGATACGCAGTATTTT. The encoded protein is CASSPRGGTSTDTQYF.

The chain uses TRBV7-9 and TRBJ1-2; 7 nucleotides align to TRBD1. The V gene's germline CDR1 is SEHNR and CDR2 FQNEAQ (reference sequence). Germline trimming cut 5 bases from V and 4 bases from J; bases unmatched to any gene: 10. The CDR3 consists of 15 residues. In DNA, the CDR3 is TGTGCCAGCAGCCTCCTACGACAGGGCATCTATGGCTACACCTTC. Translating it yields CASSLLRQGIYGYTF.

This clone was detected a few times. The CDR3 here is CASSQRRGGGSTDTQYF. The CDR3 nucleotides are TGTGCCAGCAGCCAACGAAGGGGAGGCGGGAGCACAGATACGCAGTATTTT. This chain links TRBV14 with TRBJ2-3, with D perhaps TRBD2 (6 bases). Germline assignment: CDR1 SGHDN and CDR2 FVKESK. Trimming pared 2 bases from V and 0 bases from J, leaving 15 bases between. CDR3 size: 17 residues.

The J gene is TRBJ1-3, the V gene TRBV27, with D unclear. From germline, CDR1 is MNHEY and CDR2 SMNVEV (reference sequence). Trimming stripped 3 bases from V and 4 bases from J, with 13 bases between. This CDR3 is built from 15 residues. CDR3 residues: CASSFLGMSGNTIYF. DNA of the CDR3: TGTGCCAGCAGTTTTCTCGGGATGTCGGGAAACACCATATATTTT.

The CDR3 protein is CASSHNMGQKNTIYF. The CDR3 coding sequence is TGTGCCAGCAGCCACAATATGGGACAGAAGAACACCATATATTTT. The gene calls are TRBV6-5 and TRBJ1-3; 7 bases agree with TRBD1. Germline values: CDR1 MNHEY, CDR2 SVGAGI. CDR3 size: 15 residues. V trimming: 6 bases; J trimming: 7 bases; junction bases outside the gene matches: 12.

The chain is built from TRBV28 and TRBJ2-7; 10 nucleotides align to TRBD1. Unmatched junction bases numbered 14, after V lost 6 bases and J lost 6 bases. This CDR3 comprises 16 residues. Germline V lookup: CDR1 MDHEN, CDR2 SYDVKM. CDR3 protein: CASSSPGQGSPGEQYF. The CDR3 region has the DNA TGTGCCAGCAGCAGTCCGGGACAGGGGTCTCCCGGCGAGCAGTACTTC.

This clone appeared a single time. This chain's CDR3 is CASSYVFTTETQYF. CDR3 in DNA: TGTGCCAGCAGTTATGTCTTTACTACAGAGACCCAGTACTTC. V usage is TRBV6-5 and J usage is TRBJ2-5; D not resolved. Germline V gene data show CDR1 as MNHEY and CDR2 as SVGAGI. CDR3 size: 14 residues. The V and J ends lost 3 bases and 4 bases respectively, with 12 bases between them.

CDR3 amino acids: CAGDRPNSYEQYF. CDR3 DNA sequence: TGTGCAGGCGACAGGCCAAACTCCTACGAGCAGTACTTC. The rearrangement links TRBV21-1 to TRBJ2-7; TRBD1 was called by the table and not checked on the DNA. TRBV21-1 is a recognized pseudogene. The CDR3 has 13 residues.